The source of this TCR beta chain is a study of blood T cells in healthy people across ages. Study-wide results and limits: Donors of long life had a larger count of naive CD4+ cells and greater diversity than aged donors. Strong correlation linked observed beta diversity and percent naive T cells. No one knew whether donors had CMV, which possibly confounded expanded clonotype changes.

The germline V gene has CDR1 SGHRS and CDR2 YFSETQ. The length of the CDR3 is 13 residues. Comments on this clonotype: The antigen remains undetermined. One end of the junction varies from germline; a read error may be responsible.

Primers used in a second PCR of about 7 to 12 cycles were a sample-barcoded 5' primer and a J-beta primer mix. TCRdb ran MiXCR on the 5' RACE reads and lists one entry per CDR3 protein. The repertoire has 1.5 million to 2 million distinct CDR3 sequences, 35% to 50% of them found once; the top ten carry approximately 22%. The sequenced sample was blood. This sequence originates from a human donor in good health. This chain joins TRBV5-1 and TRBJ1-1; the D gene is possibly TRBD1 (6 bases). This CDR3 reads CASSLDGDTEVFF. CDR3 nucleotide sequence: TGCGCCAGCAGCTTGGACGGGGACACTGAAGTTTTCTTT.